Below are 23 T cell receptor beta chains sequenced from a single sample in a study of post-analysis software for immune sequencing data. The study's findings and limits: In patients, about five TRBV segments were more frequent than in controls, with TRBV5-6, TRBV5-1 and TRBV20-1 among them.

These receptors lack a known antigen. cDNA libraries for TCR beta contained unique molecular identifiers. TCRdb analysed the PCR reads with MiXCR anew, one entry per CDR3 protein. The sample includes hundreds of thousands of distinct CDR3 sequences, around 27% of them seen just once. Sequencing was performed on blood. The receptors here all came from a girl aged 5 to 17 with multiple sclerosis.

J is TRBJ2-1 and V is TRBV7-2, with D possibly matching TRBD2 (6 bases). This CDR3 region has 15 residues. Deletions cut 5 bases from V and 1 base from J, with 12 bases between. Germline assignment: CDR1 SGHTA and CDR2 FQGNSA. CDR3 loop: CASSLQRGSYNEQFF. The CDR3 nucleotides are TGTGCCAGCAGCCTCCAACGGGGGTCCTACAATGAGCAGTTCTTC.

The chain is built from TRBV7-2 and TRBJ2-3; 7 nucleotides align to TRBD2. From germline, CDR1 is SGHTA and CDR2 FQGNSA. The length of the CDR3 is 14 residues. V shed 2 bases, J shed 8 bases, and the junction held 7 bases outside the gene matches. The CDR3 spells CASSLRGRGVTQYF. Written as DNA, the CDR3 is TGTGCCAGCAGCTTACGAGGGAGGGGAGTTACGCAGTATTTT.

This clonotype came up a few times. V usage is TRBV10-3 and J usage is TRBJ2-5, with 14 bases matching TRBD2. This CDR3 comprises 16 residues. Germline trimming cut 6 bases from V and 4 bases from J; bases unmatched to any gene: 7. CDR1 ENHRY and CDR2 SYGVKD come from the germline V gene. The CDR3 reads CAIRAGLAGGGETQYF. The CDR3, as DNA: TGTGCCATCAGGGCCGGACTAGCGGGAGGAGGAGAGACCCAGTACTTC.

V and J are TRBV5-5 and TRBJ2-1, with 8 bases lining up with TRBD1. The CDR3 has 14 amino acids. The trim removed 4 bases at V and 3 bases at J, leaving 3 bases unmatched. Germline loops: CDR1 SGHKS, CDR2 YYEKEE (reference sequence). DNA of the CDR3: TGTGCCAGCAGCGCGACAGGGGACTACAATGAGCAGTTCTTC. This encodes CASSATGDYNEQFF.

The chain has TRBV3-1 and TRBJ1-1; D remains ambiguous. Germline CDR1 reads LGHDT; CDR2 reads YNNKEL (reference sequence). Trimming stripped 7 bases from V and 1 base from J, with 16 bases between. This CDR3 is built from 15 residues. The CDR3 reads CASTPVSAGNTEAFF. CDR3 bases: TGTGCCAGCACTCCGGTTAGCGCCGGGAACACTGAAGCTTTCTTT.

Notes on this clonotype: At one boundary the junction diverges from the germline segment, which might be a read error. The rearrangement uses TRBV7-2 and TRBJ2-3, with TRBD2 matching 7 bases. The CDR3 loop spans 16 amino acids. Germline-derived CDR1 and CDR2 are SGHTA and FQGNSA. CDR3 DNA sequence: TGTGCCAGCACCGCGAGAGCGGGGTGGGGCACAGGTACGCAGTATTTT. Residues: CASTARAGWGTGTQYF.

This clonotype was detected ten times or more. This chain joins TRBV6-4 and TRBJ2-1; 9 nucleotides align to TRBD2. The germline gives CDR1 MRHNA, CDR2 SNTAGT. CDR3 length: 16 residues. V lost 4 bases and J lost 4; bases outside the gene matches: 8. In DNA form, the CDR3 reads TGTGCCAGCAGTGCGACTAGCGGCGGATTGTACAATGAGCAGTTCTTC. Translation: CASSATSGGLYNEQFF.

This clonotype was seen more than once but under ten times. The genes are TRBV28 and TRBJ2-1, with D unclear. Germline CDR1 reads MDHEN; CDR2 reads SYDVKM. The length of the CDR3 is 13 residues. Deletions cut 5 bases from V and 2 bases from J, with 7 bases between. The CDR3 DNA sequence: TGTGCCAGCAGTCTAGTTACCTACAATGAGCAGTTCTTC. Translated: CASSLVTYNEQFF.

A few counts support this clonotype. The chain joins TRBV20-1 to TRBJ2-1; D call uncertain. Germline loops: CDR1 DFQATT, CDR2 SNEGSKA (reference sequence). The germline V and J ends were trimmed by 2 bases and 10 bases, with 6 bases remaining between them. The CDR3 is 10 residues long. CDR3 sequence (DNA): TGCAGTGCTAGATTCCTCGAGCAGTTCTTC. Encoded protein: CSARFLEQFF.

The table lists this clonotype with a few counts. The chain uses TRBV7-9 and TRBJ2-7; the D call may be TRBD1 or TRBD2 (5 bases each). The V gene lost 5 bases and the J gene lost 9 bases, with 23 bases spanning the gap. The CDR3 is 15 residues long. Germline V lookup: CDR1 SEHNR, CDR2 FQNEAQ (reference sequence). The CDR3 spells CASSGPGMGEMLQYF. DNA for the CDR3: TGTGCCAGCAGCGGGCCGGGAATGGGGGAAATGTTGCAGTACTTC.

The chain recombines TRBV12-3 or TRBV12-4 with TRBJ2-3, with TRBD2 as a possible D gene (5 bases). This CDR3 region has 15 residues. Trimming took off 6 bases at V and 1 base at J, with 14 bases between the two ends. CDR3 sequence: CASRLGQVGTDTQYF. In DNA, the CDR3 is TGTGCCAGCAGACTAGGCCAGGTGGGCACAGATACGCAGTATTTT.

The chain recombines TRBV29-1 with TRBJ1-1; possibly TRBD1 for D (6 bases). V gave up 4 bases and J gave up 2 bases, with 11 bases separating them. The germline V gene has CDR1 SQVTM and CDR2 ANQGSEA. This CDR3 has 13 amino acids. CDR3 sequence reads: CSVVGQLNTEAFF. The CDR3 region has the DNA TGCAGCGTTGTCGGACAGCTAAACACTGAAGCTTTCTTT. Based on the CDR3 plus reference TRBV29-1 and TRBJ1-1, the full variable domain is SAVISQKPSRDICQRGTSLTIQCQVDSQVTMMFWYRQQPGQSLTLIATANQGSEATYESGFVIDKFPISRPNLTFSTLTVSNMSPEDSSIYLCSVVGQLNTEAFFGQGTRLTVV.

This clonotype was seen a few times. V is TRBV5-1 and J is TRBJ1-2, with TRBD1 as a possible D gene (5 bases). The ends were cut back, 0 bases at V and 4 bases at J, with 13 bases in the middle. The CDR3 covers 15 residues. From germline, CDR1 is SGHRS and CDR2 YFSETQ. Written as DNA, the CDR3 is TGCGCCAGCAGCTTGGACCAGGGTAGTGTCTATGGCTACACCTTC. Protein sequence: CASSLDQGSVYGYTF.

The rearrangement joins TRBV20-1 to TRBJ1-1, with D unclear. Germline values: CDR1 DFQATT, CDR2 SNEGSKA (reference sequence). The V and J ends lost 3 bases and 0 bases respectively, with 11 bases between them. This CDR3 region has 14 residues. CDR3 in DNA: TGCAGTGCTAGGTCGGGGTTCATGAACACTGAAGCTTTCTTT. Translation: CSARSGFMNTEAFF.

V gene TRBV7-9 combines with J gene TRBJ1-1; possible D gene TRBD1, 5 bases. This CDR3 is built from 17 residues. Germline-derived CDR1 and CDR2 are SEHNR and FQNEAQ (reference sequence). The germline V and J ends were trimmed by 6 bases and 1 base, with 21 bases remaining between them. CDR3 sequence: CASRGRGRPSQNTEAFF. The CDR3 DNA reads TGTGCCAGCAGGGGAAGGGGCCGGCCCTCCCAGAACACTGAAGCTTTCTTT.

The chain has TRBV7-2 and TRBJ1-2, with D perhaps matching TRBD1 (6 bases). With 1 base removed from V and 8 bases from J, the gap between germline ends came to 8 bases. The CDR3 contains 12 residues. Germline V lookup: CDR1 SGHTA, CDR2 FQGNSA. The CDR3 spells CASSLDQGGYTF. The CDR3 bases are TGTGCCAGCAGCTTAGACCAGGGGGGCTACACCTTC.

Many counts were recorded for this clonotype. The chain employs TRBV4-3 and TRBJ2-1, with 7 bases lining up with TRBD2. CDR1 and CDR2 (germline): LGHNA, YSLEER. This CDR3 has 14 amino acids. After removal of 0 bases from V and 8 bases from J, the junction contained 4 bases not matched to a gene. The CDR3: CASSQDMGGDEQFF. In DNA, the CDR3 is TGCGCCAGCAGCCAAGATATGGGGGGGGATGAGCAGTTCTTC.

The V gene is TRBV29-1, the J gene TRBJ2-7; weak D call: TRBD1 (6 bases). The CDR3 has 14 amino acids. Germline V CDR1 and CDR2: SQVTM, ANQGSEA. V gave up 6 bases and J gave up 2 bases, with 17 bases separating them. The CDR3 sequence is CSVQTTDRAYEQYF. The CDR3 region has the DNA TGCAGCGTCCAAACCACGGACAGAGCCTACGAGCAGTACTTC.

This chain links TRBV7-2 with TRBJ2-5, with 8 nucleotides matching TRBD1. CDR1 and CDR2 (germline): SGHTA, FQGNSA. This CDR3 has 16 amino acids. V lost 5 bases to trimming and J lost 3 bases; unmatched junction nucleotides: 11. The CDR3 bases are TGTGCCAGCAGCACCTTCCAGGGGGCCCTAAAAGAGACCCAGTACTTC. It codes for CASSTFQGALKETQYF.

This clonotype was seen at least ten times. The gene calls are TRBV29-1 and TRBJ2-4; D is possibly TRBD2 (6 bases). The CDR3 loop spans 12 amino acids. Per the germline V gene, CDR1 is SQVTM and CDR2 is ANQGSEA. The V end was cut by 7 bases, the J end by 10 bases, with 17 bases between. The CDR3 sequence: CSAGGVQGIQYF. CDR3 coding DNA: TGCAGCGCCGGAGGGGTCCAAGGTATTCAGTACTTC.

This chain connects TRBV5-5 to TRBJ2-2; no definite D call. CDR1 is SGHKS and CDR2 is YYEKEE in the germline V gene (reference sequence). Trimming stripped 2 bases from V and 6 bases from J, with 8 bases between. There are 13 residues in the CDR3. CDR3 DNA sequence: TGTGCCAGCAGCTTAACAGACGCCGGGGAGCTGTTTTTT. As protein: CASSLTDAGELFF. The entire variable domain, with the rest obtained from reference TRBV5-5 and TRBJ2-2, is as follows: DAGVTQSPTHLIKTRGQQVTLRCSPISGHKSVSWYQQVLGQGPQFIFQYYEKEERGRGNFPDRFSARQFPNYSSELNVNALLLGDSALYLCASSLTDAGELFFGEGSRLTVL.

This clonotype was recorded a few times. The V gene is TRBV6-6, the J gene TRBJ1-4; D not certain. The CDR3 extends over 17 amino acids. The V and J ends lost 5 bases and 3 bases respectively, with 19 bases between them. Germline V gene data show CDR1 as MNHNY and CDR2 as SVGAGI (reference sequence). CDR3 sequence reads: CASSPRAPRAPNEKLFF. The CDR3 DNA is TGTGCCAGCAGTCCTAGGGCCCCCCGGGCCCCTAATGAAAAACTGTTTTTT.

The V and J genes are TRBV5-1 and TRBJ2-3; D not certain. Germline CDR1 reads SGHRS; CDR2 reads YFSETQ. The CDR3 spans 14 residues. V was pared by 7 bases and J by 0 bases, with 12 bases between. The CDR3 bases are TGCGCCAGCGTACTCCGAGACAGCACAGATACGCAGTATTTT. As protein: CASVLRDSTDTQYF.